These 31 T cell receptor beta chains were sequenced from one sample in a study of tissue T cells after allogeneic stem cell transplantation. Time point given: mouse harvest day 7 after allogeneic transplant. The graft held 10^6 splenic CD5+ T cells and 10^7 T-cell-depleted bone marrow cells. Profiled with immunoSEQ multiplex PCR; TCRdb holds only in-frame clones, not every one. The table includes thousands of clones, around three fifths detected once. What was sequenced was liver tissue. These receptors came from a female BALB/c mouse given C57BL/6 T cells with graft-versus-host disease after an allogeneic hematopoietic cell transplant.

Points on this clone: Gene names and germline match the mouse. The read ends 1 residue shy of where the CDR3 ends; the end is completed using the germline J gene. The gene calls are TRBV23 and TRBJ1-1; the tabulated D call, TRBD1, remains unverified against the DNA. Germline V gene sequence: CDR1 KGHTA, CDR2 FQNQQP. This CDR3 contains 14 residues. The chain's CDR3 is CSSSLDRGGTEVFF. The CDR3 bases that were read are TGCTCCAGCAGCCTCGACAGGGGAGGCACAGAAGTCTTC.

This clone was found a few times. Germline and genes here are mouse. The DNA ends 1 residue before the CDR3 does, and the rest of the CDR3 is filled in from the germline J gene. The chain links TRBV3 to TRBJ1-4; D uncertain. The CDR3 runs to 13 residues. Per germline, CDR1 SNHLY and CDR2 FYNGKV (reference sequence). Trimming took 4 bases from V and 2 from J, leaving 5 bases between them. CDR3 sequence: CASSSGSNERLFF. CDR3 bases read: TGTGCCAGCAGCTCGGGGTCCAACGAAAGATTATTT.

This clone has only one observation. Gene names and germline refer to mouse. Partial CDR3 DNA: TGTGCTAGCAGTTCAGACCACCGGGACAGACAAGACACCCAGTAC. It translates to CASSSDHRDRQDTQY. The entire CDR3 sequence reads CASSSDHRDRQDTQYF. The rearrangement links TRBV29 to TRBJ2-5, with 7 bases lining up with TRBD1. From the germline J gene comes the end of the CDR3, since the read stops 1 residue before it. The CDR3 totals 16 residues. The ends lost 4 bases at V and 3 bases at J; junction bases unmatched: 10. Germline CDR1 reads MSHET; CDR2 reads SYDVDS.

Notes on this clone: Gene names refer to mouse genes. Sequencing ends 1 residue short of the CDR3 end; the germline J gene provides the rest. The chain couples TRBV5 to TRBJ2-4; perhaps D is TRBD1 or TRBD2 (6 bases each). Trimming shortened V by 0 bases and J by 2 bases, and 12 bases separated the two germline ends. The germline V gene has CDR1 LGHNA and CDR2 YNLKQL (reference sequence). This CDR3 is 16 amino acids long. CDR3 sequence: CASSQEWGRSQNTLYF. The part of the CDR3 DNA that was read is TGTGCCAGCAGCCAAGAGTGGGGGCGCTCTCAAAACACCTTGTAC.

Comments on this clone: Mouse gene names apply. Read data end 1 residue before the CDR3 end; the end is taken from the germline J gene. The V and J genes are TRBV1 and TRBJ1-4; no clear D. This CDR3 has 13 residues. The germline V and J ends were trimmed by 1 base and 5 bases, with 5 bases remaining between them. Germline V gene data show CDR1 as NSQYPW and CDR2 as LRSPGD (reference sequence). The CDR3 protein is CTCSAGQNERLFF. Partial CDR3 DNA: TGCACCTGCAGTGCAGGACAAAACGAAAGATTATTT.

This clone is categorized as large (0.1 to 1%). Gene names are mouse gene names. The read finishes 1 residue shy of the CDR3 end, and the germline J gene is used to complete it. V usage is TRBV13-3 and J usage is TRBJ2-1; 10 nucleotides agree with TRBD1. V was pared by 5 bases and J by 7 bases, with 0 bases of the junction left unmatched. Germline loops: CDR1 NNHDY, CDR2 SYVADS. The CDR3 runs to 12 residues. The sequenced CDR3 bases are TGTGCCAGCAGGACAGGGGGCGCTGAGCAGTTC. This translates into CASRTGGAEQF. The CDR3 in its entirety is CASRTGGAEQFF.

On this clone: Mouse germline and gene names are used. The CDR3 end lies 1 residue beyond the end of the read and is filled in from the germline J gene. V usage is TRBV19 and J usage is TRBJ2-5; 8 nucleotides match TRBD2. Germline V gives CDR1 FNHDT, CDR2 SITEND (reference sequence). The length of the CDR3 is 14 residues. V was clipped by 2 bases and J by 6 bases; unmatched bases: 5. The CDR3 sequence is CASSIGTGGDTQYF. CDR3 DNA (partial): TGTGCCAGCAGTATCGGGACTGGTGGGGACACCCAGTAC.

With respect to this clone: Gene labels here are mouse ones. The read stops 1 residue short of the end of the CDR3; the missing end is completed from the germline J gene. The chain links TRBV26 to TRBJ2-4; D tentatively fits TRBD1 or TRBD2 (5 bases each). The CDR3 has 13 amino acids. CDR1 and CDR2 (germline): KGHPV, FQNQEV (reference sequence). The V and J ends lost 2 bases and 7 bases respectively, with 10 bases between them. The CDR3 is CASSLKGRDTLYF. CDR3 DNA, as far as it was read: TGTGCCAGCAGTCTGAAGGGGCGGGACACCTTGTAC.

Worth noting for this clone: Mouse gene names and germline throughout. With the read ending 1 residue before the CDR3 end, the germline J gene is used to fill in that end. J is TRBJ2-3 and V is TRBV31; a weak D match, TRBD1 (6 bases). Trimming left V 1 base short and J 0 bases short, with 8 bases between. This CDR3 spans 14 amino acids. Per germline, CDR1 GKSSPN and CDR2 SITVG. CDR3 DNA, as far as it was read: TGTGCCTGGAGTCCAGGGGTTAGTGCAGAAACGCTGTAT. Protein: CAWSPGVSAETLY. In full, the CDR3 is CAWSPGVSAETLYF. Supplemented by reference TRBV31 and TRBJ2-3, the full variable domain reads AQTIHQWPVAEIKAVGSPLSLGCTIKGKSSPNLYWYWQATGGTLQQLFYSITVGQVESVVQLNLSASRPKDDQFILSTEKLLLSHSGFYLCAWSPGVSAETLYFGSGTRLTVL.

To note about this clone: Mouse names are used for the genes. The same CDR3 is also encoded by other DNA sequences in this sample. Partial CDR3 DNA: TGTGCCAGCAGCCGGACAGGGCAAGACACCCAGTAC. It yields the protein CASSRTGQDTQY. The whole CDR3 sequence is CASSRTGQDTQYF. The chain carries TRBV26 and TRBJ2-5; 8 bases fit TRBD1. The sequenced fragment ends 1 residue before the CDR3 boundary, so the rest is inferred from the germline J gene. The CDR3 totals 13 residues. Germline values: CDR1 KGHPV, CDR2 FQNQEV (reference sequence). Losses at the gene ends were 6 bases for V and 3 bases for J; bases not matched to a gene: 2.

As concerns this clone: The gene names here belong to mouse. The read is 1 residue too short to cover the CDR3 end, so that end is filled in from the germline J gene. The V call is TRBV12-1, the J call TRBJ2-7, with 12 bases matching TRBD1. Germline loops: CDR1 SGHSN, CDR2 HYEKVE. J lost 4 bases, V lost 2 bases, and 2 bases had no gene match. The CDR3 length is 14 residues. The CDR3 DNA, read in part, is TGTGCCAGCTCTCGGGGACAGGGGGCGTATGAACAGTAC. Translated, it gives CASSRGQGAYEQY. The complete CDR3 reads CASSRGQGAYEQYF.

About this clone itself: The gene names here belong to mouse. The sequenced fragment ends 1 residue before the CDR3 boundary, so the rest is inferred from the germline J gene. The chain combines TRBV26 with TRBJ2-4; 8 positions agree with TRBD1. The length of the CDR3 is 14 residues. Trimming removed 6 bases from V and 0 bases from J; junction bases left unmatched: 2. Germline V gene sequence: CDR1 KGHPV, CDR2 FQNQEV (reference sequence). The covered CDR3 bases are TGTGCCAGCAGCCGACAGGGGAGTCAAAACACCTTGTAC. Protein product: CASSRQGSQNTLY. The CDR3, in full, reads CASSRQGSQNTLYF.

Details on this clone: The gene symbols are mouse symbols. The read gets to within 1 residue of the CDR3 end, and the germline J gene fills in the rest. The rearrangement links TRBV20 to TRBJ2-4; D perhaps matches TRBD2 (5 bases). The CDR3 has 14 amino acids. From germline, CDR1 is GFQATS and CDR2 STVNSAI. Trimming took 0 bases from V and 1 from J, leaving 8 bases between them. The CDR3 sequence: CGAREDGGQNTLYF. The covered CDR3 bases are TGTGGTGCTAGGGAAGATGGGGGTCAAAACACCTTGTAC.

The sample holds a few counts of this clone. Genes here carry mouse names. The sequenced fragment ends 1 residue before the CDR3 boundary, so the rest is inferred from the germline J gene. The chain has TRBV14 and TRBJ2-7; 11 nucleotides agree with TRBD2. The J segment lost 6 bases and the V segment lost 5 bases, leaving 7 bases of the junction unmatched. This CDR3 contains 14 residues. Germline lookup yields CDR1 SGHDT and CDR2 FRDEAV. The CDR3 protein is CASRPGLGDFEQYF. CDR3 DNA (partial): TGTGCCAGCAGGCCGGGACTGGGGGATTTTGAACAGTAC.

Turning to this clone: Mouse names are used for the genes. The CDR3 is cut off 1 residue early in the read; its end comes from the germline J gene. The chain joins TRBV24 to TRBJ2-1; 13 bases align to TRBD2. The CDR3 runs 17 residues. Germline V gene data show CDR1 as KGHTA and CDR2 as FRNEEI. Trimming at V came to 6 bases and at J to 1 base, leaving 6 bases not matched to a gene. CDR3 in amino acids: CASSSGTGGENYAEQFF. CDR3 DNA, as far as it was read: TGTGCCAGCAGCTCCGGGACTGGGGGGGAAAACTATGCTGAGCAGTTC.

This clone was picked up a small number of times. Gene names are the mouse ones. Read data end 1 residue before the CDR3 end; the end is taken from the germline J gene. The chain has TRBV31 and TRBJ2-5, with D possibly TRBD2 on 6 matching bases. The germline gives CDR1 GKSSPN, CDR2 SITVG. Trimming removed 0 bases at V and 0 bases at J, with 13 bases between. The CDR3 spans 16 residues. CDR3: CAWSLEAGANQDTQYF. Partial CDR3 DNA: TGTGCCTGGAGTCTAGAGGCTGGGGCTAACCAAGACACCCAGTAC. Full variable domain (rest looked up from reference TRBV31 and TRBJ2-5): AQTIHQWPVAEIKAVGSPLSLGCTIKGKSSPNLYWYWQATGGTLQQLFYSITVGQVESVVQLNLSASRPKDDQFILSTEKLLLSHSGFYLCAWSLEAGANQDTQYFGPGTRLLVL.

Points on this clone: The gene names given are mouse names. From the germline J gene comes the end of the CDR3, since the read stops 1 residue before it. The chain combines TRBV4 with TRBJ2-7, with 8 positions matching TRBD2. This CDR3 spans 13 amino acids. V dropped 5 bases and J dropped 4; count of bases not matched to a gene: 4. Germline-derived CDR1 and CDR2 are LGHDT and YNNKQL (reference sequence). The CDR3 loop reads CASSPDWEYEQYF. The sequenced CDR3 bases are TGTGCCAGCAGCCCGGACTGGGAGTATGAACAGTAC.

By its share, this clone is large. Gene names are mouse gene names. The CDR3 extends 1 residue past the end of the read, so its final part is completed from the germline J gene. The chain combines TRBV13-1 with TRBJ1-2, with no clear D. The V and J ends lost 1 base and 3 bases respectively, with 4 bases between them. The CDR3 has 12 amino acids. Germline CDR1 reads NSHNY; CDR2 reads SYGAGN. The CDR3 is CASSDSDSDYTF. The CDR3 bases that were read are TGTGCCAGCAGTGATAGTGACTCCGACTACACC.

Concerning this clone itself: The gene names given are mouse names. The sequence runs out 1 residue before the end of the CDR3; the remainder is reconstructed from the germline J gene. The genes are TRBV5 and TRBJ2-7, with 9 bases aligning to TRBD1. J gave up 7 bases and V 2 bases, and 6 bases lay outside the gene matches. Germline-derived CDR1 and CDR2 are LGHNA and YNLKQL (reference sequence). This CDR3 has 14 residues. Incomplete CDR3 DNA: TGTGCCAGCAGCCAATCCGGGACAGGGAGGGAACAGTAC. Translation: CASSQSGTGREQY. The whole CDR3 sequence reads CASSQSGTGREQYF.

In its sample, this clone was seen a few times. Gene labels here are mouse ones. CDR3 DNA, as far as it was read: TGTGCTAGCAGTAGACTGGGGGGGCGCCCTGAACAGTAC. Translating it yields CASSRLGGRPEQY. The full CDR3 sequence reads CASSRLGGRPEQYF. This rearrangement joins TRBV17 to TRBJ2-7; TRBD2 agrees at 10 bases. The read halts 1 residue ahead of the CDR3 end, with the missing end drawn from the germline J gene. CDR3 size: 14 residues. From germline, CDR1 is MNHDT and CDR2 YYDKIL. J was trimmed by 6 bases and V by 2 bases; bases with no gene match: 4.

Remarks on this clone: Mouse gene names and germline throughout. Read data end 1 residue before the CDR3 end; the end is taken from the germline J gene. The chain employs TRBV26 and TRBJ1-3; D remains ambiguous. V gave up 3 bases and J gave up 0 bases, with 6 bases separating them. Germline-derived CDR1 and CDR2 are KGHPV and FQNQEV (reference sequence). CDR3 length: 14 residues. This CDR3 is CASSLQNSGNTLYF. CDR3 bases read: TGTGCCAGCAGTCTCCAGAATTCTGGAAATACGCTCTAT. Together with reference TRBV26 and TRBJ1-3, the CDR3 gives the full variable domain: NSKVIQTPRYLVKGQGQKAKMRCIPEKGHPVVFWYQQNKNNEFKFLINFQNQEVLQQIDMTEKRFSAECPSNSPCSLEIQSSEAGDSALYLCASSLQNSGNTLYFGEGSRLIVV.

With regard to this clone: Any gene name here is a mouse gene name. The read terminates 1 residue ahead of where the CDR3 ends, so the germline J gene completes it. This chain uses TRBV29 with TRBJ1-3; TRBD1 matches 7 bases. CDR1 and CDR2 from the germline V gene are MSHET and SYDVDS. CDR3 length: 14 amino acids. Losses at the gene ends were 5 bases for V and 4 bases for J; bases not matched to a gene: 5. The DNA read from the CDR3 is TGTGCTAGCAGTAAAACAGGGGTGGGAAATACGCTCTAT. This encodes CASSKTGVGNTLY. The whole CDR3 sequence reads CASSKTGVGNTLYF. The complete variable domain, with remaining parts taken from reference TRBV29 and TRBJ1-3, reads DMKVTQMPRYLIKRMGENVLLECGQDMSHETMYWYRQDPGLGLQLIYISYDVDSNSEGDIPKGYRVSRKKREHFSLILDSAKTNQTSVYFCASSKTGVGNTLYFGEGSRLIVV.

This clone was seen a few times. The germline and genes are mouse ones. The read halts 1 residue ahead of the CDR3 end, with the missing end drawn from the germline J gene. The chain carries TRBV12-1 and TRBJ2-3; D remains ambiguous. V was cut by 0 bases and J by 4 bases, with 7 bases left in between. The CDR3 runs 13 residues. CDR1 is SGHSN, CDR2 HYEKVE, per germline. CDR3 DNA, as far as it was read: TGTGCCAGCTCTCTCGACATCTCAGAAACGCTGTAT. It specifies CASSLDISETLY. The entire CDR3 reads CASSLDISETLYF.

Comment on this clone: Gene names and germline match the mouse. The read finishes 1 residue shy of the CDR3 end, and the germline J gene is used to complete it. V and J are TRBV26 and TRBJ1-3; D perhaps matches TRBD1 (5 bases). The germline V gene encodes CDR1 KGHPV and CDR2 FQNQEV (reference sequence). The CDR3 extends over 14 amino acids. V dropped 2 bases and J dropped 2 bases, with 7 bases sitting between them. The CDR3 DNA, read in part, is TGTGCCAGCAGTCTGGGGGGGACTGGAAATACGCTCTAT. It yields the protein CASSLGGTGNTLY. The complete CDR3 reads CASSLGGTGNTLYF.

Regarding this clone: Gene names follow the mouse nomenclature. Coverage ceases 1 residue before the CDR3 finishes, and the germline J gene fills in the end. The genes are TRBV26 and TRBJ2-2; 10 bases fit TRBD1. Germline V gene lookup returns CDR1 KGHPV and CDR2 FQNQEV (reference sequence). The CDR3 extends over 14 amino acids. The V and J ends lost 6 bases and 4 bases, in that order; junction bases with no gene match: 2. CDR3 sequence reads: CASRRTGGTGQLYF. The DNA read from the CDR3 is TGTGCCAGCAGACGGACAGGGGGCACCGGGCAGCTCTAC.

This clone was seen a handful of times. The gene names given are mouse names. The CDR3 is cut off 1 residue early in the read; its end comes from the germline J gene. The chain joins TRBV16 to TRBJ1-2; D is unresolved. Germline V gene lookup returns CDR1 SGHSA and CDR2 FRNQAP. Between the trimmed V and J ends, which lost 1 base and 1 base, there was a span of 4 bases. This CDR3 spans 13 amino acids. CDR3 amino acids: CASSLARNSDYTF. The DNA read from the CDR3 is TGTGCAAGCAGCTTAGCCAGAAACTCCGACTACACC. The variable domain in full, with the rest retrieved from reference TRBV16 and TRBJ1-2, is NAGVIQTPRHKVTGKGQEATLWCEPISGHSAVFWYRQTIVQGLEFLTYFRNQAPIDDSGMPKERFSAQMPNQSHSTLKIQSTQPQDSAVYLCASSLARNSDYTFGSGTRLLVI.

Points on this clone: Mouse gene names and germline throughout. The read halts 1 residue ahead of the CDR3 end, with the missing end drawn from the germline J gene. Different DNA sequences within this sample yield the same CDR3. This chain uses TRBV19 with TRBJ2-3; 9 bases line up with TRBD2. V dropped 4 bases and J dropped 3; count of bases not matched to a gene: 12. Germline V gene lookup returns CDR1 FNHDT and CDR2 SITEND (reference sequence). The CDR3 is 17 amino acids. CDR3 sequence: CASSPLLGGGGAETLYF. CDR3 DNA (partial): TGTGCCAGCAGTCCTCTACTGGGGGGCGGGGGGGCAGAAACGCTGTAT.

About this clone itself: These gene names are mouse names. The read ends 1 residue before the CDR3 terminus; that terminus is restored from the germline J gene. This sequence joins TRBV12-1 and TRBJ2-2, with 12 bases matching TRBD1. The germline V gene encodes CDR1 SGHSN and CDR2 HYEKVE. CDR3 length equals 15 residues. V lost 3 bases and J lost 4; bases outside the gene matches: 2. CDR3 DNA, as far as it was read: TGTGCCAGCTCTTGGGACAGGGGGCCCACCGGGCAGCTCTAC. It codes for CASSWDRGPTGQLY. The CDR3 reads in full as CASSWDRGPTGQLYF.

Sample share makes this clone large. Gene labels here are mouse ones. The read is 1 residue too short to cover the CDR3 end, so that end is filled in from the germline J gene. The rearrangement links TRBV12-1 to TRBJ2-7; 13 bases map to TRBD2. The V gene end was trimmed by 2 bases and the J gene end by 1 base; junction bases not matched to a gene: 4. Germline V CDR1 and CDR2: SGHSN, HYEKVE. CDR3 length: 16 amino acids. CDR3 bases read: TGTGCCAGCTCTCCCCGGGACTGGGGGGGGTCCTATGAACAGTAC. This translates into CASSPRDWGGSYEQY. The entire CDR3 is CASSPRDWGGSYEQYF.

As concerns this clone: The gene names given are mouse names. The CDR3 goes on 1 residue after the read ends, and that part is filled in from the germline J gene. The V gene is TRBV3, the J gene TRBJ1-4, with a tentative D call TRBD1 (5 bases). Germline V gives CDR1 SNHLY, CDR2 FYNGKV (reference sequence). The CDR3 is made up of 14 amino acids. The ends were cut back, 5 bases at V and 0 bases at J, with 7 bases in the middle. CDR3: CASSRTISNERLFF. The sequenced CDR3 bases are TGTGCCAGCAGCCGGACAATTTCCAACGAAAGATTATTT.

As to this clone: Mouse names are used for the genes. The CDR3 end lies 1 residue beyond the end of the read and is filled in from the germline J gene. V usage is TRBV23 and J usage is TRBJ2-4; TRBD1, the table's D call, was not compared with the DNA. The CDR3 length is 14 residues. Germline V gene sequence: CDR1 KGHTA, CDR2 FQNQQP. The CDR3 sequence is CSSSQSTQGDTLYF. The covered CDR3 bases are TGCTCCAGCAGTCAATCGACCCAGGGGGACACCTTGTAC.